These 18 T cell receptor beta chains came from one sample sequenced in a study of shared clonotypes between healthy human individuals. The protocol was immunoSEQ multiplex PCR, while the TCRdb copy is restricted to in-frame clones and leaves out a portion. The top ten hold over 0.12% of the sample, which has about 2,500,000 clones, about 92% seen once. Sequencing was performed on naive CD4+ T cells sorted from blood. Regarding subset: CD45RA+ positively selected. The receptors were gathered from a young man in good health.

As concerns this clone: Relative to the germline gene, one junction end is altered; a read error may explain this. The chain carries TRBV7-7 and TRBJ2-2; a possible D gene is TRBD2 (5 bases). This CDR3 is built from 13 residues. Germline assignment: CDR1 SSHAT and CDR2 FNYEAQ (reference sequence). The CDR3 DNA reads TGTGCTAGCAGCTTAGCGCGAACCGGGGAGCTGTTTTTT. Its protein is CASSLARTGELFF.

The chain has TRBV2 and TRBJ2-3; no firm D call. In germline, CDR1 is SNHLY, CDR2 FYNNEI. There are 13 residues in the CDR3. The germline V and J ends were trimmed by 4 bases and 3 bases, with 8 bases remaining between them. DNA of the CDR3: TGTGCCAGCAGTGCGGACCAAACAGATACGCAGTATTTT. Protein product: CASSADQTDTQYF.

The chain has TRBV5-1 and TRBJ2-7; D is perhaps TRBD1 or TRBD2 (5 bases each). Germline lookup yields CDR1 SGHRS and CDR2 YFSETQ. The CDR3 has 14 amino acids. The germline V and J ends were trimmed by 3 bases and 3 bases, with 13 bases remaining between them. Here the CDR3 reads CASSSDWGIYEQYF. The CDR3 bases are TGCGCCAGCAGCTCCGATTGGGGGATCTACGAGCAGTACTTC.

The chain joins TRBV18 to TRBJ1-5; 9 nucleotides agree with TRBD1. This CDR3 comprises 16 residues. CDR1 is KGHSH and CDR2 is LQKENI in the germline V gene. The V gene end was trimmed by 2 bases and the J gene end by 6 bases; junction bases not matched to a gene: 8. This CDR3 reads CASSPSGQGESQPQHF. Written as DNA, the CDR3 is TGTGCCAGCTCACCATCGGGACAGGGAGAAAGTCAGCCCCAGCATTTT.

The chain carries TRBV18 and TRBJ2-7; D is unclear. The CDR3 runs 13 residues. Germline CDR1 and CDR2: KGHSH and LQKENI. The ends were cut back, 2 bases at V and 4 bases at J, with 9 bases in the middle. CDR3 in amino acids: CASSPSALYEQYF. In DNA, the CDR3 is TGTGCCAGCTCACCAAGCGCCCTTTACGAGCAGTACTTC.

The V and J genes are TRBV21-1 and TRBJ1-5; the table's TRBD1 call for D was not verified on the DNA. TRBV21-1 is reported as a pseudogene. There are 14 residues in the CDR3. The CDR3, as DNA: TGTGCCAGCAGCCAGGGGGCGCGCGGTCAGCCCCAGCATTTT. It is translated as CASSQGARGQPQHF.

The CDR3: CASSVANEQYF. DNA for the CDR3: TGTGCCAGCAGCGTAGCAAACGAGCAGTACTTC. The V and J genes are TRBV9 and TRBJ2-7; the D is unclear. Per the germline V gene, CDR1 is SGDLS and CDR2 is YYNGEE. Trimming pared 0 bases from V and 5 bases from J, leaving 3 bases between. The CDR3 contains 11 residues.

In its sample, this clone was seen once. The CDR3 nucleotides are TGTGCCAGCAGTGATACAGGGGATCAGCCCCAGCATTTT. Protein: CASSDTGDQPQHF. V usage is TRBV6-1 and J usage is TRBJ1-5; 7 nucleotides align to TRBD1. This CDR3 has 13 residues. Trimming removed 3 bases from V and 5 bases from J; junction bases left unmatched: 1. Germline V gene data show CDR1 as MNHNS and CDR2 as SASEGT.

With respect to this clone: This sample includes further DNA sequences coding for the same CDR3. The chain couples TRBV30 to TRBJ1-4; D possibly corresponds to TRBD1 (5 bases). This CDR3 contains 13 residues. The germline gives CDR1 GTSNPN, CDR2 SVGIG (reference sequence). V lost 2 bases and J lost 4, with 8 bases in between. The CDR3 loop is CAWSRQINEKLFF. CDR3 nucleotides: TGTGCCTGGAGTCGACAGATTAATGAAAAACTGTTTTTT.

CDR3: CASSKFDRGIDYTF. For the CDR3, the DNA is TGTGCCAGCAGCAAGTTTGACAGGGGTATAGACTACACCTTC. This chain connects TRBV28 to TRBJ1-2, with 8 bases identical to TRBD1. The trim removed 6 bases at V and 10 bases at J, leaving 13 bases unmatched. Germline CDR1 MDHEN, CDR2 SYDVKM. This CDR3 has 14 residues.

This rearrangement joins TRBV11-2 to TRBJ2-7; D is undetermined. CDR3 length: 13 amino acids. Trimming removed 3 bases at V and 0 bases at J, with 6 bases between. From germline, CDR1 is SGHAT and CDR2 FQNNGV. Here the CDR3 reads CASSFPVSYEQYF. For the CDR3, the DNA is TGTGCCAGCAGCTTCCCCGTCTCCTACGAGCAGTACTTC.

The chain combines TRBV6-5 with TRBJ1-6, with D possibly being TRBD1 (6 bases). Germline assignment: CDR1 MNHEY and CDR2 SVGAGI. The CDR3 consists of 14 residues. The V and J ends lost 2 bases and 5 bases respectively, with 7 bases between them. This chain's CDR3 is CASSYHRDNSPLHF. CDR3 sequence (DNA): TGTGCCAGCAGTTACCACAGGGATAATTCACCCCTCCACTTT.

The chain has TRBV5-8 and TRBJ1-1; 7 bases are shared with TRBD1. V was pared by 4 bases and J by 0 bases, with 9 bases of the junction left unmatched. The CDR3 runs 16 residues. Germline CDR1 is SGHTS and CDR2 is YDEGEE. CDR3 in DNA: TGTGCCAGCAGCCGGGGAGGGGGCCCCATGAACACTGAAGCTTTCTTT. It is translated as CASSRGGGPMNTEAFF.

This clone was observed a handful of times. Here the CDR3 DNA reads TGCGCCAGCAGCCAAGAAACAGCGGATACGCAGTATTTT. Encoded protein: CASSQETADTQYF. The gene calls are TRBV4-3 and TRBJ2-3, with D hard to call. The CDR3 covers 13 residues. V was clipped by 0 bases and J by 6 bases, with 7 bases between them. The germline V gene encodes CDR1 LGHNA and CDR2 YSLEER.

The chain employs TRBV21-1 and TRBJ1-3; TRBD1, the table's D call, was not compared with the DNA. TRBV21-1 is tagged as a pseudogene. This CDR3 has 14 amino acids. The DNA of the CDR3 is TGTGCCAGCAGCACCACAGGGTGGGGAAACACCATATATTTT. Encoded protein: CASSTTGWGNTIYF.

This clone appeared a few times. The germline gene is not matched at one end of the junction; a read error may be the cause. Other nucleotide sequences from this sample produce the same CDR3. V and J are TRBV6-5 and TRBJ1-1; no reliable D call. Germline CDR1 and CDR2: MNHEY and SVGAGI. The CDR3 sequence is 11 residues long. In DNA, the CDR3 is TGTGCCAGCAGTCGAGACACGGAAGCTTTCTTT. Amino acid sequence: CASSRDTEAFF.

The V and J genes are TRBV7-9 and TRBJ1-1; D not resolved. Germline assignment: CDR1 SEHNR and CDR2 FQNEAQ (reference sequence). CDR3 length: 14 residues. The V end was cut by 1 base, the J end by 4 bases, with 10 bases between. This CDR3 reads CASSLGAEGTEAFF. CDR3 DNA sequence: TGTGCCAGCAGCTTAGGGGCGGAGGGCACTGAAGCTTTCTTT. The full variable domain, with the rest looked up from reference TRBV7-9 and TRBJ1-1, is DTGVSQNPRHKITKRGQNVTFRCDPISEHNRLYWYRQTLGQGPEFLTYFQNEAQLEKSRLLSDRFSAERPKGSFSTLEIQRTEQGDSAMYLCASSLGAEGTEAFFGQGTRLTVV.

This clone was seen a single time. As DNA, the CDR3 is TGTGCCAGCAGTGGTGAGGTGGGAGCAGAGACCCAGTACTTC. It specifies CASSGEVGAETQYF. The chain is built from TRBV2 and TRBJ2-5; D is possibly TRBD2 (5 bases). Germline lookup yields CDR1 SNHLY and CDR2 FYNNEI. Deletions cut 4 bases from V and 4 bases from J, with 13 bases between. The CDR3 sequence is 14 residues long.